The clone carrying this TCR beta chain has just a few counts. The antigen is undetermined. Every isolated RNA sample was fully reverse transcribed, so sequencing captured expressed TCRB transcripts. The repertoire was sequenced with immunoSEQ multiplex PCR; TCRdb's copy has only in-frame clones and lacks some. The table includes a few hundred thousand clones, 14% detected once. The sample originates from a study of beta chain features in type 1 diabetes. Study results and caveats: Relative to healthy donors, patients appeared to have naive, central memory and Treg TCRB repertoires that were more similar. People with Type 1 diabetes carried modestly yet significantly shorter TCRB CDR3s in all four CD4+ subsets. Diminished insertions and augmented deletions at VDJ junctions characterized type 1 diabetes patients.

V lost 3 bases to trimming and J lost 4 bases; unmatched junction nucleotides: 4. Germline loops: CDR1 SGHRS, CDR2 YFSETQ. The CDR3 consists of 15 residues. The chain combines TRBV5-1 with TRBJ2-1; TRBD2 agrees at 10 bases. The material sequenced was naive CD4+ T cells from blood. The receptor comes from a man between 25 and 39 years old with type 1 diabetes. CDR3 coding DNA: TGCGCCAGCAGCTCCGGACTAGCGGAGTACAATGAGCAGTTCTTC. Translating gives CASSSGLAEYNEQFF.